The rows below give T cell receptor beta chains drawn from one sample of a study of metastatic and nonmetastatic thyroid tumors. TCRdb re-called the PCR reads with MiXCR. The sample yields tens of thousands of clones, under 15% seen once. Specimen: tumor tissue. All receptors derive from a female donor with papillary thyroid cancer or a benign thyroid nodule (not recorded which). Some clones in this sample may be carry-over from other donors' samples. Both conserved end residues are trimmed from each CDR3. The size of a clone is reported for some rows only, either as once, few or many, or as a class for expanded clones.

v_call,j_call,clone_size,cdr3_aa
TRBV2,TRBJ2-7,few,ASGANRFPYEHY
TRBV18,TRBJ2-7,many,ASSPDPGGYEQY
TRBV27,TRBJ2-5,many,ATAPGRMGETQY
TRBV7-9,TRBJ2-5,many,ASSLLGSGRQETQY
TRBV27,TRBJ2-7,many,ASSLVGTSVSYEQY
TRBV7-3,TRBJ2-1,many,ASSLQTGRQAEQF
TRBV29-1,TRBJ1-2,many,SVGTGSANYGYT
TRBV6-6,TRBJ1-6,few,ASSYGTGGSPLH
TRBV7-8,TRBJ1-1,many,ASSSRVSQPNTEAF
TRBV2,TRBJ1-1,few,ASLPPGAQGRNTEAF
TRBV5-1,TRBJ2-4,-,ASSLGTTGRAHIKY
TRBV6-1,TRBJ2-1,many,ASSGGRDGSEQF
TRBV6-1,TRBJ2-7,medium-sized,AASVQY
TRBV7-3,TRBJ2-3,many,ASSLTSRLGTRGDTQY
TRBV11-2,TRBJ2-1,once,ASIPDGLAGLNEQF
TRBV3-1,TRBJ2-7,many,ASSSRYEQY
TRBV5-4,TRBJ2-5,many,ASSLEAGQETQY
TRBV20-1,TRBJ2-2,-,SASWGKAAANTGELF
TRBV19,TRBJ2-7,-,ASSLVSQATYEQY
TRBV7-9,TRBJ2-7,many,ASTTQTYEQY
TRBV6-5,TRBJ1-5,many,ASSYITGSQPQH
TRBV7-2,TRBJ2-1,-,ASSLGQGLQGDEQF
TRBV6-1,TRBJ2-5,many,ASTIQETQY
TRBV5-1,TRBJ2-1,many,ASSLGTSGSWNEQF
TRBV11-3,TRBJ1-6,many,ASSLLGPQGSPLH